This passage covers 15 T cell receptor beta chains from one sample sequenced in a study of blood T cell repertoires in COVID-19. The protocol was immunoSEQ multiplex PCR, while the TCRdb copy is restricted to in-frame clones and leaves out a portion. The data hold tens of thousands of clones, with 85% to 90% observed a single time. Sequencing was carried out using peripheral blood. The receptors derive from a woman aged 45-59 years with active COVID-19.

The CDR3 DNA is TGTGCCAGTAGAGCAACAGGGTTCCACGAGCAGTACTTC. Translating gives CASRATGFHEQYF. This chain joins TRBV19 and TRBJ2-7, with D tentatively TRBD1 (6 bases). V was trimmed by 6 bases and J by 5 bases, leaving 14 bases between them. The CDR3 spans 13 residues. Germline-derived CDR1 and CDR2 are LNHDA and SQIVND (reference sequence).

The chain carries TRBV20-1 and TRBJ1-2; 8 bases map to TRBD1. There are 9 residues in the CDR3. Germline loops: CDR1 DFQATT, CDR2 SNEGSKA (reference sequence). V was pared by 7 bases and J by 8 bases, with 0 bases of the junction left unmatched. The DNA of the CDR3 is TGCAGTGACAGGGGGGGCTACACCTTC. Protein: CSDRGGYTF.

The chain links TRBV20-1 to TRBJ1-1; D is uncertain. The V gene's germline CDR1 is DFQATT and CDR2 SNEGSKA (reference sequence). Trimming took off 3 bases at V and 5 bases at J, with 13 bases between the two ends. There are 13 residues in the CDR3. CDR3 sequence reads: CSASDPRTTEAFF. In DNA form, the CDR3 reads TGCAGTGCTAGTGATCCTAGAACGACTGAAGCTTTCTTT.

The chain is built from TRBV11-2 and TRBJ2-1; 8 bases line up with TRBD2. Per the germline V gene, CDR1 is SGHAT and CDR2 is FQNNGV. V shed 4 bases and J 5 bases; nucleotides not matched to a gene: 7. The CDR3 covers 15 residues. For the CDR3, the DNA is TGTGCCAGCAGCTCAAGCGGGAGCGCCCACAATGAGCAGTTCTTC. Its translation is CASSSSGSAHNEQFF.

In DNA, the CDR3 is TGTGCCAGTTTACCTTCCATCGGCGGGTCCCCCTACGAGCAGTACTTC. This sequence encodes CASLPSIGGSPYEQYF. The chain links TRBV19 to TRBJ2-7; tentatively, D is TRBD2 (5 bases). CDR3 length: 16 amino acids. Germline V lookup: CDR1 LNHDA, CDR2 SQIVND (reference sequence). V gave up 8 bases and J gave up 2 bases, with 22 bases separating them.

The rearrangement uses TRBV19 and TRBJ1-5, with 7 bases fitting TRBD1. V gave up 6 bases and J gave up 3 bases; unmatched junction bases: 5. From germline, CDR1 is LNHDA and CDR2 SQIVND (reference sequence). The CDR3 runs 14 residues. Written as DNA, the CDR3 is TGTGCCAGTAGGAAAGGGGGCAACAATCAGCCCCAGCATTTT. It codes for CASRKGGNNQPQHF.

The genes are TRBV18 and TRBJ2-5; D ambiguous. The germline V gene has CDR1 KGHSH and CDR2 LQKENI. This CDR3 has 12 residues. Between the trimmed V and J ends, which lost 5 bases and 5 bases, there was a span of 9 bases. CDR3 nucleotide sequence: TGTGCCAGCTCATCCCTCGAGGAGACCCAGTACTTC. Protein: CASSSLEETQYF.

This clone appeared once. The chain links TRBV30 to TRBJ2-3; perhaps TRBD2 as D (6 bases). The CDR3 length is 15 residues. The V and J ends lost 3 bases and 10 bases respectively, with 23 bases between them. Germline lookup yields CDR1 GTSNPN and CDR2 SVGIG (reference sequence). The CDR3 DNA reads as TGTGCCTGGAGAACCGGGACTGGGGGACGGCGTCCGCAGTATTTT. As protein: CAWRTGTGGRRPQYF.

The chain has TRBV10-3 and TRBJ2-5; 7 nucleotides line up with TRBD2. Germline trimming cut 4 bases from V and 5 bases from J; bases unmatched to any gene: 10. From germline, CDR1 is ENHRY and CDR2 SYGVKD. The CDR3 runs 15 residues. The CDR3 region has the DNA TGTGCCATCAGTGGGGCCGCGGGAGTTAAGGAGACCCAGTACTTC. It yields the protein CAISGAAGVKETQYF.

V and J are TRBV5-1 and TRBJ2-5; D unclear. This CDR3 has 11 residues. The V end was cut by 6 bases, the J end by 5 bases, with 8 bases between. Germline CDR1 is SGHRS and CDR2 is YFSETQ. CDR3 in DNA: TGCGCCAGCACCCTCGGGGAGACCCAGTACTTC. Its translation is CASTLGETQYF.

The chain employs TRBV6-1 and TRBJ1-3, with D uncertain. V gave up 2 bases and J gave up 0 bases, with 11 bases separating them. The CDR3 loop spans 16 amino acids. CDR1 is MNHNS, CDR2 SASEGT, per germline. CDR3 region: CASSERVAHSGNTIYF. The CDR3 coding sequence is TGTGCCAGCAGTGAAAGAGTCGCCCACTCTGGAAACACCATATATTTT.

This chain joins TRBV5-1 and TRBJ2-1, with D hard to call. V was shortened by 0 bases and J by 6 bases, with 7 bases between the two germline ends. The length of the CDR3 is 13 residues. Germline V CDR1 and CDR2: SGHRS, YFSETQ. The CDR3 sequence: CASSLGLSNEQFF. The CDR3 coding sequence is TGCGCCAGCAGCTTGGGGCTTTCCAATGAGCAGTTCTTC.

This sequence joins TRBV10-2 and TRBJ2-7; 11 bases are shared with TRBD2. The CDR3 contains 14 residues. V dropped 6 bases and J dropped 7; count of bases not matched to a gene: 8. CDR1 is WSHSY, CDR2 SAAADI, per germline. CDR3 coding DNA: TGCGCCAGCAGCGAAGCGGGACTAGCGGTAGAGCAGTACTTC. Its translation is CASSEAGLAVEQYF.

This chain links TRBV2 with TRBJ1-5; no definite D call. Trimming took 6 bases from V and 6 from J, leaving 9 bases between them. CDR1 and CDR2 from the germline V gene are SNHLY and FYNNEI. The CDR3 runs 12 residues. The CDR3 region is CASRLAVQPQHF. The CDR3 DNA follows: TGTGCCAGCAGGTTGGCAGTTCAGCCCCAGCATTTT.

The J gene is TRBJ2-2, the V gene TRBV19; 9 bases map to TRBD1. V was clipped by 3 bases and J by 3 bases; unmatched bases: 5. The CDR3 sequence is 16 residues long. Per germline, CDR1 LNHDA and CDR2 SQIVND (reference sequence). CDR3 DNA sequence: TGTGCCAGTAGTATGGATTGGGACAGGGACACCGGGGAGCTGTTTTTT. Translation: CASSMDWDRDTGELFF.